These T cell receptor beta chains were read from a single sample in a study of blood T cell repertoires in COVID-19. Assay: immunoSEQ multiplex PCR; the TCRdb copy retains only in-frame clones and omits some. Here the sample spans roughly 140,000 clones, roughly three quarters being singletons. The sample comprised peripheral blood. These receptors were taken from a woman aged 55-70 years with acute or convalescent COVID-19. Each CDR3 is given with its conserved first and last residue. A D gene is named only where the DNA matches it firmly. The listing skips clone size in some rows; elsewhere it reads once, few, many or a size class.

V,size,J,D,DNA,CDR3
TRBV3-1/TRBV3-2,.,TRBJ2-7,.,TGTGCCACCCAGGAAGGGGATACCTACGAGCAGTACTTC,CATQEGDTYEQYF
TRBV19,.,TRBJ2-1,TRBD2,TGTGCCAGTAGTTTGAGCGGGATCCTTAATGAGCAGTTCTTC,CASSLSGILNEQFF
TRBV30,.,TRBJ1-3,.,TGTGCCTGGAGTCTACGAAGTGGTCGGTCTGGAAACACCATATATTTT,CAWSLRSGRSGNTIYF
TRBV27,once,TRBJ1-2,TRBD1,TGTGCCAGCAGTGGACAGGATAACTATGGCTACACCTTC,CASSGQDNYGYTF
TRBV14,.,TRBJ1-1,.,TGTGCCAGCAGCCAAGTGGAGGTCTGGGGAATGAACACTGAAGCTTTCTTT,CASSQVEVWGMNTEAFF
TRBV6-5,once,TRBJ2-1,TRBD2,TGTGCCAGCAGTCGACTAGCGGGAGGTGGGAGTGAGCAGTTCTTC,CASSRLAGGGSEQFF
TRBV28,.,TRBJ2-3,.,TGTGCCAGCAGTTTACTGTTTGGCAGGAGCACAGATACGCAGTATTTT,CASSLLFGRSTDTQYF
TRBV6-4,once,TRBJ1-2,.,TGTGCCAGCAGTGTGGGGCCCTTCGACTATGGCTACACCTTC,CASSVGPFDYGYTF
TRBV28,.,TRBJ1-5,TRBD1,TGTGCCAGCAGTTTACTCGACAGGGACCGGCCCCAGCATTTT,CASSLLDRDRPQHF
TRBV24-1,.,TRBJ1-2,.,TGTGCCACCAGCCATACAGGGACTAACTATGGCTACACCTTC,CATSHTGTNYGYTF
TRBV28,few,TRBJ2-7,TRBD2,TGTGCCAGCAGTTTGGAGACCGGGACTAGCGGGAGCGTTTCCTACGAGCAGTACTTC,CASSLETGTSGSVSYEQYF
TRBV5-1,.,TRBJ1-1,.,TGCGCCAGCAGCAGCTCAGGGTCCCCTGAGGCTTTCTTT,CASSSSGSPEAFF
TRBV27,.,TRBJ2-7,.,TGTGCCAGCAGTTCCTATAATTTGGGGGCAGTCTACGAGCAGTACTTC,CASSSYNLGAVYEQYF
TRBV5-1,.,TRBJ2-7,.,TGCGCCAGCAGCTTGGCTGCCAGAACCTACGAGCAGTACTTC,CASSLAARTYEQYF
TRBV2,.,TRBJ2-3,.,TGTGCCAGCAGCGAGATTAGCACAGATACGCAGTATTTT,CASSEISTDTQYF
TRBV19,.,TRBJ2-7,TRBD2,TGTGCCAGTAGGCCAGCGGGAGCATACGAGCAGTACTTC,CASRPAGAYEQYF
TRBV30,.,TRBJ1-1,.,TGTGCCCGAATGACAGGCTATAGTACTGAAGCTTTCTTT,CARMTGYSTEAFF
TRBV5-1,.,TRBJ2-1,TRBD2,TGCGCCAGCAGCCTACTAGCGGAGGGCCGTAATGAGCAGTTCTTC,CASSLLAEGRNEQFF
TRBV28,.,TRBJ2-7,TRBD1,TGTGCCAGCACGGGACAGAACCTCTACGAGCAGTACTTC,CASTGQNLYEQYF
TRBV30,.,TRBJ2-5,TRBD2,TGTGCCTGGAGTGGGGGAGCGGGAGCCGGGACCCAGTACTTC,CAWSGGAGAGTQYF
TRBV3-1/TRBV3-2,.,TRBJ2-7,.,TGTGCCAGCAGCCAAGATCTACGGCAGTACTTC,CASSQDLRQYF
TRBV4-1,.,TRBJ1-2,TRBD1,TGCGCCAGCAGCCAAACCACCGGGACAGGGTTAGCTAACTATGGCTACACCTTC,CASSQTTGTGLANYGYTF
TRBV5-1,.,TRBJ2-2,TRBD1,TGCGCCAGCAGGCGTACAGGGGCGACCGGGGAGCTGTTTTTT,CASRRTGATGELFF
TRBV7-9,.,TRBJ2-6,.,TGTGCCAGCAGCCCCTCGTTGGGGCAAAGCTCTGGGGCCAACGTCCTGACTTTC,CASSPSLGQSSGANVLTF
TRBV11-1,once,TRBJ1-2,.,TGTGCCAGCAGCCCTGTAGTCGGCGGTGGCTACACCTTC,CASSPVVGGGYTF
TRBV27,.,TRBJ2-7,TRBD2,TGTGCCAGCAGTTTGCATCCCGGGACTAACTACGAGCAGTACTTC,CASSLHPGTNYEQYF
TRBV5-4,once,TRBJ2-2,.,TGTGCCAGCAGCTCCAAGAGTTGGCAGGGGCCTCACACCGGGGAGCTGTTTTTT,CASSSKSWQGPHTGELFF
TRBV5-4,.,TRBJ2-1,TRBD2,TGTGCCAGCAGTCTCATCCGGACTAGCGGAACCAACAATGAGCAGTTCTTC,CASSLIRTSGTNNEQFF
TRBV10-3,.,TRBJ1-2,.,TGTGCCATCAGTGAGACAGCTAACTATGGCTACACCTTC,CAISETANYGYTF
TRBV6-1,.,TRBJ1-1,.,TGTGCCAGCAGTGATCTCGCGGAGGCTTTCTTT,CASSDLAEAFF
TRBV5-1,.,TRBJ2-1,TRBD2,TGCGCCAGCTACGGCGGGGGACTCGACAATGAGCAGTTCTTC,CASYGGGLDNEQFF
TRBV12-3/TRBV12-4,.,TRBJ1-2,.,TGTGCCAGCAGTCCCTTCCAGGGTAATGGCTACACCTTC,CASSPFQGNGYTF